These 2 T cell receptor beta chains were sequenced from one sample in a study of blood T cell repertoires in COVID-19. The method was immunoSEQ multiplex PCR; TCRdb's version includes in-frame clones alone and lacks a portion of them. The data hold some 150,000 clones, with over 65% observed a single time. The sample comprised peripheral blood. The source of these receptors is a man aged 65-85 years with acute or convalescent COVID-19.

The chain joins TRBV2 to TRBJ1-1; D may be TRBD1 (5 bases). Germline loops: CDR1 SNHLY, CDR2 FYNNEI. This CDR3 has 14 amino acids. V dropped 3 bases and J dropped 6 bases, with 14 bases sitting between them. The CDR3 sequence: CASSDPDMWAEAFF. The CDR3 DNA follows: TGTGCCAGCAGTGATCCGGACATGTGGGCTGAAGCTTTCTTT. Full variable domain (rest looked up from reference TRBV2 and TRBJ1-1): EPEVTQTPSHQVTQMGQEVILRCVPISNHLYFYWYRQILGQKVEFLVSFYNNEISEKSEIFDDQFSVERPDGSNFTLKIRSTKLEDSAMYFCASSDPDMWAEAFFGQGTRLTVV.

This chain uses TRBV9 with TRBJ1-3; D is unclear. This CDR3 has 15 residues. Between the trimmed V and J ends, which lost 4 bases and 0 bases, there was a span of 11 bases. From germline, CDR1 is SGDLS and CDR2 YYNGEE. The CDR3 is CASSSSAASGNTIYF. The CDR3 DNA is TGTGCCAGCAGCTCGTCGGCGGCCTCTGGAAACACCATATATTTT. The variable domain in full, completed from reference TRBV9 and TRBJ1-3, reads DSGVTQTPKHLITATGQRVTLRCSPRSGDLSVYWYQQSLDQGLQFLIQYYNGEERAKGNILERFSAQQFPDLHSELNLSSLELGDSALYFCASSSSAASGNTIYFGEGSWLTVV.